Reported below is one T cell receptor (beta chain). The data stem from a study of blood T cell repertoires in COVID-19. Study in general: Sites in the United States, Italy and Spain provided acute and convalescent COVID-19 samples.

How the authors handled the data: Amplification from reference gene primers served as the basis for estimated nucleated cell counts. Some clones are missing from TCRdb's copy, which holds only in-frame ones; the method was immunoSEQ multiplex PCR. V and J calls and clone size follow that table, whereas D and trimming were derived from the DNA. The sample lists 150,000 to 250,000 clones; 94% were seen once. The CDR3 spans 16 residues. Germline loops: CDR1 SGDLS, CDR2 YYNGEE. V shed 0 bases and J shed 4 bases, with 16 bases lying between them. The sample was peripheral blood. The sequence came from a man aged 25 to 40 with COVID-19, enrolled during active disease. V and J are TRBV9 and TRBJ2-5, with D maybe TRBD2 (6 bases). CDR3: CASSVGGWGVRETQYF. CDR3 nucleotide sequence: TGTGCCAGCAGCGTAGGAGGGTGGGGGGTGAGAGAGACCCAGTACTTC.